The clone carrying this TCR beta chain was observed a few times. All of the isolated RNA was reverse transcribed, so expressed TCRB transcripts were sequenced. Here immunoSEQ multiplex PCR was the method, and the copy in TCRdb shows in-frame clones only, minus some. The sample holds 330,000 or so clones, 12% to 15% seen once. These data belong to a study of beta chain features in type 1 diabetes. The sequence came from a man aged 25 to 40 in good health. Material: central memory CD4+ T cells from blood.

The CDR3 here is CASGLTGELFF. The CDR3 nucleotides read TGTGCTAGTGGTTTGACCGGGGAGCTGTTTTTT. The V and J genes are TRBV12-5 and TRBJ2-2; D is undetermined. This CDR3 has 11 amino acids. The V gene's germline CDR1 is LGHNT and CDR2 FRNRAP. V lost 2 bases, J lost 5 bases, and 0 bases lay in between. The variable domain in full, with the rest retrieved from reference TRBV12-5 and TRBJ2-2, is DARVTQTPRHKVTEMGQEVTMRCQPILGHNTVFWYRQTMMQGLELLAYFRNRAPLDDSGMPKDRFSAEMPDATLATLKIQPSEPRDSAVYFCASGLTGELFFGEGSRLTVL.